The next 13 T cell receptor beta chains were all read from a single sample in a study of blood T cell repertoires in COVID-19 (dated by TCRdb to 2020 to 2022). The library was generated by the immunoSEQ multiplex PCR assay. TCRdb limited this immuneACCESS table to in-frame rearrangements with V and J called. A share of clones is missing; checked studies link under half to unresolved V genes, and the rest is unexplained. This sample has about 95,000 clones in its table, and approximately 89% of those were observed once. 17% of the sample is taken by the ten largest. The sequenced sample was peripheral blood. These TCRs come from a human donor in a cohort sampled during active COVID-19.

This clone was seen more than once but under ten times. One end of the junction varies from germline; a read error may be responsible. The genes are TRBV12-5 and TRBJ1-2; 8 bases align to TRBD1. The CDR3 spans 13 residues. CDR1 and CDR2 from the germline V gene are LGHNT and FRNRAP. The CDR3 loop reads CASGLDRVDGYTF. For the CDR3, the DNA is TGTGCTAGTGGATTGGACAGGGTGGATGGCTACACCTTC.

The chain recombines TRBV7-3 with TRBJ1-1, with D tentatively TRBD1 (5 bases). Germline CDR1 is SGHTA and CDR2 is FQGTGA. V dropped 0 bases and J dropped 7 bases, with 9 bases sitting between them. CDR3 size: 13 residues. The CDR3 loop reads CASSLTEGLEAFF. CDR3 coding DNA: TGTGCCAGCAGCTTAACGGAGGGACTTGAAGCTTTCTTT. Filled out from reference TRBV7-3 and TRBJ1-1, the complete variable domain reads GAGVSQTPSNKVTEKGKYVELRCDPISGHTALYWYRQSLGQGPEFLIYFQGTGAADDSGLPNDRFFAVRPEGSVSTLKIQRTERGDSAVYLCASSLTEGLEAFFGQGTRLTVV.

The chain employs TRBV6-1 and TRBJ2-3; D unclear. The CDR3 has 15 amino acids. Germline CDR1 and CDR2: MNHNS and SASEGT. Trimming took off 0 bases at V and 6 bases at J, with 13 bases between the two ends. CDR3 nucleotides: TGTGCCAGCAGTGAAGCGGGCAGGCCCGGTGATACGCAGTATTTT. This codes for CASSEAGRPGDTQYF.

The V gene is TRBV7-3, the J gene TRBJ2-3, with 11 bases identical to TRBD2. The CDR3 has 15 residues. The V gene's germline CDR1 is SGHTA and CDR2 FQGTGA. Trimming cost V 5 bases and J 5 bases; bases outside gene matches: 6. The CDR3 DNA sequence: TGTGCCAGCAGCCGTAGCGGGGGGGCGATAGATACGCAGTATTTT. Residues: CASSRSGGAIDTQYF.

The count of this clone is one. J is TRBJ2-1 and V is TRBV6-2 or TRBV6-3, with a possible D match to TRBD1 (5 bases). The V end was cut by 4 bases, the J end by 7 bases, with 11 bases between. The germline V gene has CDR1 MNHEY and CDR2 SVGEGT. The CDR3 has 13 residues. CDR3 bases: TGTGCCAGCAGTTTCACCCAGGGAAATGAGCAGTTCTTC. Translation: CASSFTQGNEQFF.

V and J are TRBV5-1 and TRBJ1-1, with 11 positions matching TRBD1. With V trimmed by 0 bases and J by 4 bases, 2 bases remained unmatched. CDR1 SGHRS and CDR2 YFSETQ come from the germline V gene. CDR3 length: 15 residues. The CDR3 here is CASSLAGQGATEAFF. DNA of the CDR3: TGCGCCAGCAGCTTGGCCGGACAGGGGGCCACTGAAGCTTTCTTT. Full variable domain (missing parts from reference TRBV5-1 and TRBJ1-1): KAGVTQTPRYLIKTRGQQVTLSCSPISGHRSVSWYQQTPGQGLQFLFEYFSETQRNKGNFPGRFSGRQFSNSRSEMNVSTLELGDSALYLCASSLAGQGATEAFFGQGTRLTVV.

This clone is a singleton in its sample. This chain joins TRBV9 and TRBJ2-2, with 13 bases identical to TRBD2. This CDR3 has 16 residues. The V gene's germline CDR1 is SGDLS and CDR2 YYNGEE. V gave up 4 bases and J gave up 4 bases; unmatched junction bases: 4. Here the CDR3 DNA reads TGTGCCAGCAGCCTGACTAGCGGGGGGTCCACCGGGGAGCTGTTTTTT. Translation: CASSLTSGGSTGELFF.

The rearrangement links TRBV18 to TRBJ2-7, with 11 positions matching TRBD1. V shed 6 bases, J shed 3 bases, and the junction held 4 bases outside the gene matches. The germline gives CDR1 KGHSH, CDR2 LQKENI. CDR3 length: 14 amino acids. The CDR3 nucleotides are TGTGCCAGCTCCGCCGGGACAGGGGGCTACGAGCAGTACTTC. It encodes CASSAGTGGYEQYF.

This chain joins TRBV5-1 and TRBJ1-4; 8 bases match TRBD1. CDR3 size: 14 residues. Trimming at V came to 4 bases and at J to 4 bases, leaving 3 bases not matched to a gene. The V gene's germline CDR1 is SGHRS and CDR2 YFSETQ. CDR3 sequence: CASSVGQGNEKLFF. The CDR3 DNA is TGCGCCAGCAGCGTCGGACAGGGTAATGAAAAACTGTTTTTT.

This clone was counted a few times. The V gene is TRBV9, the J gene TRBJ1-5; D unclear. Germline V gene data show CDR1 as SGDLS and CDR2 as YYNGEE. The V end lost 2 bases, the J end lost 2 bases, and 11 bases lay between the germline ends. The CDR3 extends over 15 amino acids. CDR3 region: CASSVSGIRNQPQHF. For the CDR3, the DNA is TGTGCCAGCAGCGTTTCAGGTATTCGCAATCAGCCCCAGCATTTT. Drawing the rest from reference TRBV9 and TRBJ1-5, the complete variable domain is DSGVTQTPKHLITATGQRVTLRCSPRSGDLSVYWYQQSLDQGLQFLIQYYNGEERAKGNILERFSAQQFPDLHSELNLSSLELGDSALYFCASSVSGIRNQPQHFGDGTRLSIL.

V and J are TRBV7-2 and TRBJ2-5; 7 bases line up with TRBD2. The trim removed 8 bases at V and 5 bases at J, leaving 11 bases unmatched. Germline V gene data show CDR1 as SGHTA and CDR2 as FQGNSA. This CDR3 contains 14 residues. The chain's CDR3 is CASRHGRGVETQYF. CDR3 in DNA: TGTGCCAGCCGCCACGGTCGGGGGGTGGAGACCCAGTACTTC.

The chain joins TRBV6-4 to TRBJ1-1; D possibly corresponds to TRBD1 (5 bases). In germline, CDR1 is MRHNA, CDR2 SNTAGT. Trimming took off 5 bases at V and 4 bases at J, with 20 bases between the two ends. There are 16 residues in the CDR3. The CDR3 here is CASSKKSPGGGTEAFF. CDR3 bases: TGTGCCAGCAGTAAAAAAAGCCCTGGCGGGGGCACTGAAGCTTTCTTT.

V usage is TRBV5-6 and J usage is TRBJ2-5; 14 positions match TRBD2. The CDR3 extends over 17 amino acids. CDR1 and CDR2 (germline): SGHDT, YYEEEE. Trimming at V came to 4 bases and at J to 5 bases, leaving 10 bases not matched to a gene. CDR3 region: CASSPATSGGALETQYF. The CDR3, as DNA: TGTGCCAGCAGCCCAGCGACTAGCGGGGGGGCTTTGGAGACCCAGTACTTC.